The entry below gives a single T cell receptor beta chain sequence along with its context. Its target is not known. These data are taken from a study of beta chain features in type 1 diabetes. Study conclusions and caveats: Patients with Type 1 diabetes showed moderately but significantly shorter TCRB CDR3s in all four CD4+ subsets. In comparison with healthy donors, patients had naive, central memory and Treg TCRB repertoires that appeared more similar.

Purity (above 98%) was reached by all sorted populations. The sequenced template was cDNA made from the entire isolated RNA. Clones were read by immunoSEQ multiplex PCR, and TCRdb kept only the in-frame ones, dropping some. This table holds roughly 240,000 clones, roughly a quarter found once. Trimming at V came to 1 base and at J to 8 bases, leaving 5 bases not matched to a gene. The CDR3 is 14 amino acids. The germline gives CDR1 MGHRA, CDR2 YSYEKL. Sequencing was done on a sample of naive CD4+ T cells from blood. The source is a woman aged 25 to 39 with type 1 diabetes. V is TRBV4-1 and J is TRBJ2-3, with 8 bases identical to TRBD2. CDR3 residues: CASSQGTSRSTQYF. As DNA, the CDR3 is TGCGCCAGCAGCCAAGGGACTAGCAGGAGTACGCAGTATTTT.